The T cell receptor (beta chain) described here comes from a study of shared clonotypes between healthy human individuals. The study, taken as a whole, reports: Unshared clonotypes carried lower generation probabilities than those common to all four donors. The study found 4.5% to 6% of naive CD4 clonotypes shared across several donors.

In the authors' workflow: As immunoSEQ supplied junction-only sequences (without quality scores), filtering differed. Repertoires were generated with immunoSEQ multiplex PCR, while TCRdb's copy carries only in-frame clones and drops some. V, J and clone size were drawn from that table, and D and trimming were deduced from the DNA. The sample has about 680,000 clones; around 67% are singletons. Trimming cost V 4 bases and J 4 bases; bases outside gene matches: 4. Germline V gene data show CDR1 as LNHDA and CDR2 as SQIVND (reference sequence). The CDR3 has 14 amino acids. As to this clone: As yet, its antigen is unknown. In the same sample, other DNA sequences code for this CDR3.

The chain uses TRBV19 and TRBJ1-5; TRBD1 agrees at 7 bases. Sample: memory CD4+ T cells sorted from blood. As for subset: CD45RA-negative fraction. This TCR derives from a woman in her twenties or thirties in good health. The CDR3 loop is CASSSQGGNQPQHF. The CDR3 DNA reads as TGTGCCAGTAGTAGCCAGGGGGGTAATCAGCCCCAGCATTTT. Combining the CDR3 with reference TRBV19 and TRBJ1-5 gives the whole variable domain DGGITQSPKYLFRKEGQNVTLSCEQNLNHDAMYWYRQDPGQGLRLIYYSQIVNDFQKGDIAEGYSVSREKKESFPLTVTSAQKNPTAFYLCASSSQGGNQPQHFGDGTRLSIL.